This TCR beta chain was sequenced in a study of T-cell memory formation after mild COVID-19. Trimming shortened V by 4 bases and J by 6 bases, and 16 bases separated the two germline ends. The CDR3 extends over 14 amino acids. Germline lookup yields CDR1 SGDLS and CDR2 YYNGEE. TCRdb itself ran the 5' RACE reads through MiXCR, one entry per CDR3 protein. Here the sample spans roughly 250,000 distinct CDR3 sequences, roughly 15% being singletons. The rearrangement uses TRBV9 and TRBJ1-2, with a possible D match to TRBD1 (6 bases). The sequenced sample was PBMCs or a T cell subset sorted from them (not recorded which). The TCR was taken from a man younger than 35 who had mild COVID-19 (a few samples of this study predate the infection). Cell type and time point are not known. CDR3 region: CASSSQQGWNGYTF. The CDR3 nucleotides read TGTGCCAGCAGCTCCCAACAGGGATGGAATGGCTACACCTTC.